Detailed here is one T cell receptor beta chain. The antigen is not known. This sample is drawn from a study of T-cell memory formation after mild COVID-19. The overall study: Largely, TCR clusters stayed within a single donor.

Study-level results: Clones that contracted from day 15 to 85 were balanced CD4/CD8, while later expanders leaned CD4+. CD4+ contracting clones were found mainly in CM and EM, and CD8+ ones in EMRA.

Trimming removed 9 bases at V and 1 base at J, with 12 bases between. Germline V gives CDR1 SGHAT, CDR2 FQNNGV. This CDR3 contains 13 residues. Sample barcodes and UMIs were carried by the TCR alpha and TCR beta cDNA libraries that 5'RACE generated with constant-segment primers. Each CDR3 protein is one row after TCRdb ran MiXCR on the 5' RACE reads. This table has 550,000 to 600,000 distinct CDR3 sequences, less than 25% appearing once. Material for sequencing was PBMCs or a T cell subset sorted from them (not recorded which). V usage is TRBV11-2 and J usage is TRBJ1-1; D call uncertain. The clonotype was recovered from an adult woman who had mild COVID-19 (a few samples of this study predate the infection). Cell type and time point are not known. CDR3 DNA: TGTGCCAGTGGGTTGAGGGAGAACACTGAAGCTTTCTTT. The encoded protein is CASGLRENTEAFF.